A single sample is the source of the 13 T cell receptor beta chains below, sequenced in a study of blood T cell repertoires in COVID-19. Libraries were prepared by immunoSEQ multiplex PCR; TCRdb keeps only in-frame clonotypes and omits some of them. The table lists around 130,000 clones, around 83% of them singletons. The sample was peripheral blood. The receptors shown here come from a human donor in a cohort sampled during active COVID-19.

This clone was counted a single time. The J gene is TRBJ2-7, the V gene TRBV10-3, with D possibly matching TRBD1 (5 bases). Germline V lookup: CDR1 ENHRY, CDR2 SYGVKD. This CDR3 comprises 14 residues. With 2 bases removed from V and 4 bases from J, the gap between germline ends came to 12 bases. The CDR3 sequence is CAISEGRTGYEQYV. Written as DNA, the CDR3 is TGTGCCATCAGTGAGGGTCGAACAGGTTACGAGCAGTACGTC.

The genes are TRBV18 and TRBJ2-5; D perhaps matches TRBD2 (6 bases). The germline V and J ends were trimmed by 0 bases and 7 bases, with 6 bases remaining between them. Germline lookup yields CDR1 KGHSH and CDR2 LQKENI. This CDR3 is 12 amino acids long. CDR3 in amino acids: CASSPPGGTQYF. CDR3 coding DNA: TGTGCCAGCTCACCACCGGGGGGGACCCAGTACTTC.

The CDR3 is CASSLVLIAGGEKQFF. The CDR3 DNA is TGTGCCAGCAGCTTGGTTCTGATCGCGGGAGGAGAGAAGCAGTTCTTC. This rearrangement joins TRBV5-6 to TRBJ2-1; 8 bases are a match to TRBD2. The ends lost 0 bases at V and 11 bases at J; junction bases unmatched: 13. The CDR3 is 16 residues long. Germline CDR1 is SGHDT and CDR2 is YYEEEE.

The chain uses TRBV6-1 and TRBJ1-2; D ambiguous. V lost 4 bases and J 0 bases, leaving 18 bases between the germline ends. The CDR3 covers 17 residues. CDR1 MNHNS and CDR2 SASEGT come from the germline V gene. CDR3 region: CASSVSVSLGANYGYTF. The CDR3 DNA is TGTGCCAGCAGTGTGTCCGTCAGTTTAGGAGCTAACTATGGCTACACCTTC.

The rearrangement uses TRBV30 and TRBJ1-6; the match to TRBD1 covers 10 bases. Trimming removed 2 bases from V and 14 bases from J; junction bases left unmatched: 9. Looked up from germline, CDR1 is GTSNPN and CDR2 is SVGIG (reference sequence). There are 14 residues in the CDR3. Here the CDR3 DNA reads TGTGCCTGGAGTCGAGGGACAGGGGTAATTACCCTCCACTTT. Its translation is CAWSRGTGVITLHF.

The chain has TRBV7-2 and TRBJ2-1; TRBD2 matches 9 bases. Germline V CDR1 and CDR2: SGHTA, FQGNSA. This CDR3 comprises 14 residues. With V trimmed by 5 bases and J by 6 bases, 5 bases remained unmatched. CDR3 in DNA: TGTGCCAGCAGCGAGACTAGCGGAATCAATGAGCAGTTCTTC. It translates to CASSETSGINEQFF.

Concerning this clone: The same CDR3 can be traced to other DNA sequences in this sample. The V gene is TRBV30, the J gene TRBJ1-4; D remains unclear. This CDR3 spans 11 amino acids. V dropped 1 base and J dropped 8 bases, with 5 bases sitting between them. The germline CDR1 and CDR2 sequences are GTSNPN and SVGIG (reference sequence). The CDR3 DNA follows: TGTGCCTGGAGTGCTTCCGAAAAACTGTTTTTT. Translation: CAWSASEKLFF.

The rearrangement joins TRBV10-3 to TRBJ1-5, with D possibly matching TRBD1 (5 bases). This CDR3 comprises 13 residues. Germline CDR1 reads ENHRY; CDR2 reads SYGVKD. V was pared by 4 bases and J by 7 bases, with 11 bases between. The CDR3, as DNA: TGTGCCATCAGTGGGGGGGGTGAGCAGCCCCAGCATTTT. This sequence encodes CAISGGGEQPQHF.

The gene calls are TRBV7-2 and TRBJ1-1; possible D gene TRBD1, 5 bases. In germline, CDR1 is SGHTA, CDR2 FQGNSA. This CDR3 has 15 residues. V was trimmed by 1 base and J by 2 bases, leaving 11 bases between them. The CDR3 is CASSLVGQGNTEAFF. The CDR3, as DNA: TGTGCCAGCAGCTTAGTAGGCCAGGGAAACACTGAAGCTTTCTTT.

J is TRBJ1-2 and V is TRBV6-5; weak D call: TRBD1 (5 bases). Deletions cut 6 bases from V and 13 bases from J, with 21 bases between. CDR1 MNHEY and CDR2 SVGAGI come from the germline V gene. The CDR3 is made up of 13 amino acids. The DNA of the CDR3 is TGTGCCAGCAGCGATATGTTCGACAGTTTCGGCACCTTC. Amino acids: CASSDMFDSFGTF.

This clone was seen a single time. The CDR3 DNA sequence: TGTGCCACCAGCAGACTAATAACTGGACTAGCGGGTAACTACAATGAGCAGTTCTTC. Translating gives CATSRLITGLAGNYNEQFF. V is TRBV15 and J is TRBJ2-1, with 11 bases fitting TRBD2. The germline V gene has CDR1 LNHNV and CDR2 YYDKDF (reference sequence). J lost 3 bases, V lost 2 bases, and 12 bases had no gene match. This CDR3 region has 19 residues.

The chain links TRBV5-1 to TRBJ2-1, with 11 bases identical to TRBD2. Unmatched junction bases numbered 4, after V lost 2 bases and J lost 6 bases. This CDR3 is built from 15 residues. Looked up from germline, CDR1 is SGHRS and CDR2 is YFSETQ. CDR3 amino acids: CASSLLAGDSNEQFF. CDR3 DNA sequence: TGCGCCAGCAGCTTACTAGCGGGAGATAGCAATGAGCAGTTCTTC. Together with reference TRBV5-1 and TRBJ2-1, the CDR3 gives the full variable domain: KAGVTQTPRYLIKTRGQQVTLSCSPISGHRSVSWYQQTPGQGLQFLFEYFSETQRNKGNFPGRFSGRQFSNSRSEMNVSTLELGDSALYLCASSLLAGDSNEQFFGPGTRLTVL.

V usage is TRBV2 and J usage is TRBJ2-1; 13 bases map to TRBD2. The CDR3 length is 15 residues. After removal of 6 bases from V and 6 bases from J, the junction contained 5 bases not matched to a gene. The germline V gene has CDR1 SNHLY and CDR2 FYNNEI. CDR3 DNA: TGTGCCAGCAGCCGGACTAGCGGGAGTCGCAATGAGCAGTTCTTC. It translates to CASSRTSGSRNEQFF.